A single sample is the source of the 24 T cell receptor beta chains below, sequenced in a study of cytomegalovirus exposure and HLA in healthy donors. The assay was immunoSEQ multiplex PCR, and TCRdb's table has in-frame clones only and misses some. The data hold about 140,000 clones, with 94% observed a single time. The sample comprised PBMCs. These receptor sequences come from a man between 18 and 35 years old in good health and CMV-seropositive.

This clone was counted a few times. Other nucleotide sequences in the sample specify the same CDR3. The V gene is TRBV20-1, the J gene TRBJ2-1; D is uncertain. V lost 6 bases and J lost 4, with 4 bases in between. Germline V CDR1 and CDR2: DFQATT, SNEGSKA (reference sequence). The CDR3 runs 10 residues. The CDR3 protein is CSAQYNEQFF. CDR3 DNA: TGCAGTGCCCAGTACAATGAGCAGTTCTTC.

This clone has a single count. V is TRBV13 and J is TRBJ1-1, with TRBD1 matching over 9 bases. The trim removed 8 bases at V and 0 bases at J, leaving 4 bases unmatched. This CDR3 comprises 14 residues. Germline CDR1 is PRHDT and CDR2 is FYEKMQ (reference sequence). The CDR3 loop reads CASQGQGMNTEAFF. CDR3 DNA sequence: TGTGCCAGCCAGGGACAGGGAATGAACACTGAAGCTTTCTTT.

This chain connects TRBV5-6 to TRBJ1-3; tentative D call: TRBD1 (6 bases). CDR3 length: 14 residues. The V and J ends lost 1 base and 3 bases respectively, with 8 bases between them. Germline assignment: CDR1 SGHDT and CDR2 YYEEEE. The chain's CDR3 is CASSLQGLGNTIYF. The DNA for the CDR3 is TGTGCCAGCAGCTTGCAGGGGCTTGGAAACACCATATATTTT.

This clone was picked up one time. The chain joins TRBV19 to TRBJ2-5, with D possibly matching TRBD1 (6 bases). V lost 7 bases and J 3 bases, leaving 18 bases between the germline ends. Germline V gives CDR1 LNHDA, CDR2 SQIVND (reference sequence). The CDR3 spans 15 residues. As DNA, the CDR3 is TGTGCCAGTACCTATGGCGACAGGTCTGAAGAGACCCAGTACTTC. Its translation: CASTYGDRSEETQYF.

V is TRBV5-1 and J is TRBJ2-1; 7 positions agree with TRBD1. CDR3 size: 16 residues. The J segment lost 3 bases and the V segment lost 4 bases, leaving 10 bases of the junction unmatched. Germline-derived CDR1 and CDR2 are SGHRS and YFSETQ. The DNA for the CDR3 is TGCGCCAGCAGCGTTACAGGGGATGTTATCTACAATGAGCAGTTCTTC. This sequence encodes CASSVTGDVIYNEQFF.

The chain recombines TRBV7-7 with TRBJ2-2, with TRBD1 matching 7 bases. Trimming removed 6 bases from V and 8 bases from J; junction bases left unmatched: 12. The CDR3 spans 15 residues. Germline V gene sequence: CDR1 SSHAT, CDR2 FNYEAQ (reference sequence). The CDR3 nucleotides read TGTGCCAGCAGTCCAACAGGGGCCGGATCAGGGGAGCTGTTTTTT. Its protein is CASSPTGAGSGELFF.

The chain couples TRBV6-5 to TRBJ1-2; 7 bases map to TRBD1. After removal of 0 bases from V and 4 bases from J, the junction contained 2 bases not matched to a gene. The CDR3 is 14 amino acids. Germline-derived CDR1 and CDR2 are MNHEY and SVGAGI. The CDR3 protein is CASSYSSGGYGYTF. The CDR3 coding sequence is TGTGCCAGCAGTTACTCATCAGGGGGCTATGGCTACACCTTC.

This clone was detected a few times. The rearrangement uses TRBV5-1 and TRBJ2-1; 7 bases are a match to TRBD1. Germline V gives CDR1 SGHRS, CDR2 YFSETQ. The V and J ends lost 0 bases and 4 bases, in that order; junction bases with no gene match: 1. This CDR3 has 14 amino acids. The chain's CDR3 is CASSLGDRYNEQFF. Here the CDR3 DNA reads TGCGCCAGCAGCTTGGGGGACAGATACAATGAGCAGTTCTTC. The entire variable domain, with the rest obtained from reference TRBV5-1 and TRBJ2-1, is as follows: KAGVTQTPRYLIKTRGQQVTLSCSPISGHRSVSWYQQTPGQGLQFLFEYFSETQRNKGNFPGRFSGRQFSNSRSEMNVSTLELGDSALYLCASSLGDRYNEQFFGPGTRLTVL.

This sequence joins TRBV12-5 and TRBJ2-1; TRBD2 agrees at 12 bases. Trimming removed 1 base from V and 7 bases from J; junction bases left unmatched: 2. The length of the CDR3 is 15 residues. Germline V lookup: CDR1 LGHNT, CDR2 FRNRAP. CDR3 nucleotide sequence: TGTGCTAGTGGTTTGGGACTAGCGGGAGAAAATGAGCAGTTCTTC. Protein sequence: CASGLGLAGENEQFF.

V gene TRBV9 combines with J gene TRBJ2-1; TRBD2 aligns across 8 bases. The CDR3 is 16 residues long. V shed 6 bases and J 0 bases; nucleotides not matched to a gene: 8. Germline assignment: CDR1 SGDLS and CDR2 YYNGEE. CDR3 protein: CASNALAGSSYNEQFF. As DNA, the CDR3 is TGTGCCAGCAACGCCTTAGCGGGAAGCTCCTACAATGAGCAGTTCTTC.

This clone appeared once. This same CDR3 is encoded by further DNA sequences in the sample. The chain has TRBV28 and TRBJ1-2, with D uncertain. The CDR3 spans 12 residues. Germline-derived CDR1 and CDR2 are MDHEN and SYDVKM. V was shortened by 8 bases and J by 3 bases, with 10 bases between the two germline ends. The CDR3 region has the DNA TGTGCCAGCTCCCTGCGGGACTATGGCTACACCTTC. Translating it yields CASSLRDYGYTF.

CDR3 in amino acids: CSVGPTANTEAFF. CDR3 in DNA: TGCAGCGTTGGGCCGACAGCGAACACTGAAGCTTTCTTT. The rearrangement links TRBV29-1 to TRBJ1-1; a possible D gene is TRBD1 (5 bases). The germline V and J ends were trimmed by 4 bases and 1 base, with 10 bases remaining between them. The germline V gene has CDR1 SQVTM and CDR2 ANQGSEA. The CDR3 runs 13 residues. Variable domain in full (rest from reference TRBV29-1 and TRBJ1-1): SAVISQKPSRDICQRGTSLTIQCQVDSQVTMMFWYRQQPGQSLTLIATANQGSEATYESGFVIDKFPISRPNLTFSTLTVSNMSPEDSSIYLCSVGPTANTEAFFGQGTRLTVV.

The chain is built from TRBV12-2 and TRBJ2-2; the table assigns TRBD1, which was not confirmed against the DNA. TRBV12-2 is a recognized pseudogene. The CDR3 consists of 18 residues. The CDR3 sequence is CASRLATQVDYATGELFF. In DNA form, the CDR3 reads TGTGCAAGTCGCTTAGCCACTCAGGTGGATTATGCCACCGGGGAGCTGTTTTTT.

This chain joins TRBV30 and TRBJ2-4; 8 positions agree with TRBD1. CDR1 is GTSNPN and CDR2 is SVGIG in the germline V gene (reference sequence). V lost 4 bases and J lost 6; bases outside the gene matches: 8. This CDR3 has 14 amino acids. The CDR3 spells CAWTDRGRRNIQYF. For the CDR3, the DNA is TGTGCCTGGACCGACAGGGGCCGGCGAAACATTCAGTACTTC.

V gene TRBV2 combines with J gene TRBJ2-5; D is possibly TRBD1 (6 bases). Germline lookup yields CDR1 SNHLY and CDR2 FYNNEI. This CDR3 has 14 residues. The ends were cut back, 6 bases at V and 7 bases at J, with 18 bases in the middle. The CDR3 region is CASSETTGMTTQYF. CDR3 nucleotides: TGTGCCAGCAGCGAGACAACAGGGATGACGACCCAGTACTTC. Full variable domain (rest looked up from reference TRBV2 and TRBJ2-5): EPEVTQTPSHQVTQMGQEVILRCVPISNHLYFYWYRQILGQKVEFLVSFYNNEISEKSEIFDDQFSVERPDGSNFTLKIRSTKLEDSAMYFCASSETTGMTTQYFGPGTRLLVL.

The gene calls are TRBV29-1 and TRBJ1-1; maybe TRBD1 (5 bases). The germline CDR1 and CDR2 sequences are SQVTM and ANQGSEA. Trimming removed 4 bases at V and 4 bases at J, with 13 bases between. The CDR3 consists of 13 residues. CDR3 sequence (DNA): TGCAGCGTTGGGACGCAAAGGGGCACTGAAGCTTTCTTT. Encoded protein: CSVGTQRGTEAFF.

The gene calls are TRBV5-6 and TRBJ2-2; TRBD2 agrees at 11 bases. CDR1 and CDR2 (germline): SGHDT, YYEEEE. Trimming removed 0 bases from V and 7 bases from J; junction bases left unmatched: 2. This CDR3 contains 15 residues. CDR3 bases: TGTGCCAGCAGCTTGGCTCTAGCGGGAGGCGGGGAGCTGTTTTTT. Its translation is CASSLALAGGGELFF. The full variable domain, rest sourced from reference TRBV5-6 and TRBJ2-2, is DAGVTQSPTHLIKTRGQQVTLRCSPKSGHDTVSWYQQALGQGPQFIFQYYEEEERQRGNFPDRFSGHQFPNYSSELNVNALLLGDSALYLCASSLALAGGGELFFGEGSRLTVL.

This clone was seen just once. The chain has TRBV6-5 and TRBJ2-5, with TRBD1 matching over 10 bases. TRBJ2-7 matches the DNA end more closely, so the J call is doubtful. In germline, CDR1 is MNHEY, CDR2 SVGAGI. This CDR3 has 13 amino acids. CDR3 loop: CASKGTGVDEQYF. CDR3 in DNA: TGTGCCAGCAAGGGGACAGGGGTGGACGAGCAGTACTTC.

A few counts support this clone. This rearrangement joins TRBV6-1 to TRBJ2-1, with 9 nucleotides matching TRBD1. V was clipped by 7 bases and J by 8 bases; unmatched bases: 12. The CDR3 is 15 residues long. Germline CDR1 MNHNS, CDR2 SASEGT. The CDR3 spells CASMRPGQGVDEQFF. CDR3 nucleotides: TGTGCCAGCATGAGACCGGGACAGGGTGTCGATGAGCAGTTCTTC.

The chain combines TRBV5-4 with TRBJ1-4; 8 positions match TRBD1. CDR1 and CDR2 from the germline V gene are SGHNT and YYREEE (reference sequence). The CDR3 spans 15 residues. The junction had 10 bases not matched to a gene; V was cut back by 4 bases and J by 8 bases. The CDR3 DNA follows: TGTGCCAGCAGCGCGGACAGGGAAGGAGGAGAAAAACTGTTTTTT. It translates to CASSADREGGEKLFF.

This sequence joins TRBV6-5 and TRBJ1-5; a possible D gene is TRBD1 (5 bases). Trimming stripped 6 bases from V and 2 bases from J, with 11 bases between. In germline, CDR1 is MNHEY, CDR2 SVGAGI. This CDR3 comprises 14 residues. The CDR3 sequence is CASSSMTGNQPQHF. As DNA, the CDR3 is TGTGCCAGCAGCTCAATGACAGGCAATCAGCCCCAGCATTTT.

V usage is TRBV4-1 and J usage is TRBJ2-7; 10 bases are shared with TRBD1. The CDR3 is made up of 13 amino acids. The trim removed 6 bases at V and 4 bases at J, leaving 3 bases unmatched. The germline V gene encodes CDR1 MGHRA and CDR2 YSYEKL. CDR3 sequence (DNA): TGCGCCAGCAGTAGACAGGGGGCATACGAGCAGTACTTC. Encoded protein: CASSRQGAYEQYF.

The chain links TRBV9 to TRBJ1-5; D unclear. With 0 bases removed from V and 2 bases from J, the gap between germline ends came to 6 bases. The length of the CDR3 is 14 residues. Looked up from germline, CDR1 is SGDLS and CDR2 is YYNGEE. The CDR3 region has the DNA TGTGCCAGCAGCGTAGGGCTAGGCAATCAGCCCCAGCATTTT. Translating it yields CASSVGLGNQPQHF.

The rearrangement uses TRBV5-1 and TRBJ2-1, with D perhaps matching TRBD1 (6 bases). The V gene's germline CDR1 is SGHRS and CDR2 YFSETQ. The CDR3 length is 14 residues. Trimming shortened V by 0 bases and J by 8 bases, and 12 bases separated the two germline ends. The CDR3 reads CASSLGGGSHEQFF. CDR3 nucleotide sequence: TGCGCCAGCAGCTTGGGTGGGGGCTCTCATGAGCAGTTCTTC.